Below, one T cell receptor beta chain is given with its context. Its target antigen remains unknown. Per-base quality was not reported, and no clone a single base away is much larger than it. This record belongs to a study of T cells in Graves' hyperthyroidism and ophthalmopathy (dated by TCRdb to the late 2010s). A note on the overall study: Peripheral blood samples were taken at the time of initial diagnosis, prior to any treatment. A discovery cohort of approximately 100 patients, 43 with Graves' ophthalmopathy and approximately 55 with stable Graves' hyperthyroidism, was used to find distinguishing TCR V-J signatures. Whether ophthalmopathy could be predicted prospectively was tested in an independent validation cohort made up of about 20 hyperthyroidism patients plus 17 patients who later progressed to ophthalmopathy. The 100 or so discovery patients were randomly divided into training and test sets at a 7:3 ratio. In addition, the study compared T-cell repertoires in thyroid tissue and in blood from about six Graves' hyperthyroidism patients. Once sampling was done, hyperthyroidism patients were given methimazole at a starting dose of 30 mg daily, whereas ophthalmopathy patients were given high-dose intravenous methylprednisolone. The paper reports TCR Vbeta CDR3 sequencing of some 140 peripheral blood samples: fewer than 50 ophthalmopathy, about 75 hyperthyroidism and some 17 progressor patients.

TCR beta CDR3 regions were amplified from RNA transcripts. The first round of RT-PCR for the TCR CDR3 was performed with the HTBI primer set and the Qiagen OneStep RT-PCR kit. The libraries were constructed in a second round of multiplex PCR and then size-selected and purified. Sequencing of the libraries was done on an Illumina HiSeq2000 using paired-end 100 bp reads. Per the source publication's procedure: SOAPnuke was used to process the raw data, removing reads that contained adapters or uncalled bases, had a mean Phred below 15, or lacked an exact match to the constant primer or identifier. COPE v1.2.5 was used to merge high-quality paired reads, and clonotypes were defined as unique nucleotide sequences. Clonotypes were aligned to IMGT TRBV, TRBD and TRBJ reference segments using MiTCR v1.1. The analysis was restricted to V-J combinations with a frequency above 0.0001, which together covered just over 98% of the repertoires. A TCS score was defined as the ratio between F50 (clonal expansion) and ExV (chaos), using BLOSUM62-based TCRdist between CDR3 peptides within each V-J. Welch's t-statistics and random forest reduced some 510 V-J features to 13, which were used in a naive Bayes classifier (R e1071). TCRdb ran its own pipeline on the public reads, namely fastp trimming at Q25 and MiXCR clone calling, and kept in-frame beta chains. Each entry is one CDR3 protein sequence, shown with its most common DNA and genes. These V and J calls originate from TCRdb's pipeline instead of the authors' own analysis. This sample gives about 300,000 distinct CDR3 sequences in total; more than 10% of them show up just once. Approximately 8.6% of the sample comes from the top ten.

From the cysteine through the phenylalanine, the CDR3 covers 15 amino acids. CDR3 DNA is the only sequence kept; it has 45 bases, read in frame from the first base. CDR1 is given as DFQATT and CDR2 as SNEGSKA, both from the germline V gene (reference sequence). The V end loses 5 bases and the J end loses 7 bases, and a stretch of 18 bases separates them. Hyperthyroidism patients were aged 18 to 65 years and newly diagnosed, with disease duration of less than 2 months. Patients with uncontrolled infections, other autoimmune diseases, pregnancy or lactation were excluded. Clinical symptoms, serum thyroxine and TRAb, thyroid ultrasound, and orbital computed tomography formed the basis for the diagnoses. For progressor patients, blood was drawn at the first diagnosis of hyperthyroidism, before any ophthalmopathy symptoms had appeared. Ficoll-Paque density gradient centrifugation was used to isolate PBMCs from around 10 ml of fresh peripheral blood. Progressor patients were defined as those initially diagnosed with Graves' hyperthyroidism in whom ophthalmopathy developed during follow-up. Total RNA was extracted using Trizol reagent, and RNA quality was assessed on an Agilent 2100 Bioanalyzer.

What the research found in general, with its limitations: In cross-validation, a model built on a 13 V-J signature told ophthalmopathy apart from stable hyperthyroidism with under 90% sensitivity and about 81% specificity, and in testing the same model reached 80%/75%. Most expanded thyroid clonotypes (frequency above 0.001) were also detected in blood, a finding suggesting that blood repertoires may reflect thyroid immune responses. In validation, the model predicted progression to ophthalmopathy a median of 6.5 months before onset, with roughly 70% sensitivity and around 76% specificity. Sample size was not statistically predetermined, and investigators were not blinded to group allocation.

The chain is assembled from TRBV20-1 and TRBJ1-6, and possibly TRBD1, on 6 matching bases. Sequences were obtained from blood. The sequence derives from a woman between 25 and 40 years old with Graves' hyperthyroidism that later progressed to Graves' ophthalmopathy. The CDR3 reads as follows: CSAPFTGTQNSPLHF. Read as DNA, the sequence is TGCAGTGCTCCATTTACAGGGACTCAAAATTCACCCCTCCACTTT.